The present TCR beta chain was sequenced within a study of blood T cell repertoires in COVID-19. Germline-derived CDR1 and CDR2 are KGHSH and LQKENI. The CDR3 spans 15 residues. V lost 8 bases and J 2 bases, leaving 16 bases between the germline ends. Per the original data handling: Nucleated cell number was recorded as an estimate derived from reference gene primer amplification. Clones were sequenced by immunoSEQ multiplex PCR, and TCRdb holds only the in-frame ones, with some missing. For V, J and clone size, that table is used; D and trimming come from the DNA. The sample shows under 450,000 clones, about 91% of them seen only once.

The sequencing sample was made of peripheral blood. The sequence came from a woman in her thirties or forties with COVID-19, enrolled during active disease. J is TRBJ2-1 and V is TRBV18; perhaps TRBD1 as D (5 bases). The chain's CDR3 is CASLQGAGPYNEQFF. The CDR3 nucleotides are TGTGCCAGCCTCCAAGGTGCAGGGCCCTACAATGAGCAGTTCTTC. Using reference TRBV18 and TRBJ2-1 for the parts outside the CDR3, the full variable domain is NAGVMQNPRHLVRRRGQEARLRCSPMKGHSHVYWYRQLPEEGLKFMVYLQKENIIDESGMPKERFSAEFPKEGPSILRIQQVVRGDSAAYFCASLQGAGPYNEQFFGPGTRLTVL.